The clone carrying this T cell receptor (beta chain) has a handful of counts. This sample is drawn from a study of blood T cells in healthy people across ages. Alongside a J-beta primer mix, a sample-barcoded 5' primer served in a second PCR lasting roughly 7 to 11 cycles. Each cDNA molecule, via a template-switch adaptor with 12 random nucleotides, was tagged. Each sample provided no less than 2.5 million CDR3-containing paired-end reads. TCRdb reprocessed the 5' RACE reads via MiXCR and lists one record per CDR3 protein. This table has around 1.1 million distinct CDR3 sequences, about two fifths appearing once. The CDR3 contains 13 residues. The germline CDR1 and CDR2 sequences are DFQATT and SNEGSKA (reference sequence).

This TCR came from a man between 18 and 29 years old in good health. V gene TRBV20-1 combines with J gene TRBJ2-5, with 8 positions matching TRBD1. The J call may be mistaken, given a closer DNA end match to TRBJ2-7. Sequencing was carried out using blood. The CDR3 reads CSATRGQDYEQYF. As DNA, the CDR3 is TGCAGTGCTACCCGGGGACAGGACTACGAGCAGTACTTC.